These 30 T cell receptor beta chains share one sample of origin, sequenced in a study of T cell responses to AZD1222 COVID-19 vaccine. This table comes from immunoSEQ multiplex PCR, and its TCRdb copy is limited to in-frame clones, with some not included. Here the sample spans 130,000 or so clones, roughly 90% being singletons. The sequencing used peripheral blood, collected on day 0 of AZD1222 vaccination. The receptors stem from an adult in good health.

This chain joins TRBV19 and TRBJ1-4, with 7 bases lining up with TRBD1. Germline V gene lookup returns CDR1 LNHDA and CDR2 SQIVND (reference sequence). J was trimmed by 11 bases and V by 7 bases; bases with no gene match: 10. The CDR3 has 13 residues. CDR3 region: CASKRGRFAKLFF. The CDR3 DNA reads as TGTGCCAGTAAAAGGGGGCGTTTTGCGAAACTGTTTTTT.

The chain recombines TRBV7-2 with TRBJ2-3; a weak D match, TRBD1 (5 bases). V lost 4 bases to trimming and J lost 14 bases, with 19 bases between them. The CDR3 covers 13 residues. The germline V gene encodes CDR1 SGHTA and CDR2 FQGNSA. CDR3 DNA: TGTGCCAGCAGCTATAAAGGGGCGGCCGTTTGGTATTTT. Encoded protein: CASSYKGAAVWYF.

The CDR3 DNA reads as TGTGCCAGCAGCTCTACCAGAAGGGACTCTGGAAACACCATATATTTT. Protein product: CASSSTRRDSGNTIYF. The rearrangement links TRBV5-8 to TRBJ1-3; D unclear. Trimming stripped 3 bases from V and 0 bases from J, with 13 bases between. Germline V CDR1 and CDR2: SGHTS, YDEGEE. The CDR3 contains 16 residues.

The chain recombines TRBV5-6 with TRBJ1-2; possible D gene TRBD1, 6 bases. The length of the CDR3 is 15 residues. V was shortened by 4 bases and J by 3 bases, with 16 bases between the two germline ends. Germline-derived CDR1 and CDR2 are SGHDT and YYEEEE. Written as DNA, the CDR3 is TGTGCCAGCAGCGCCACCGACAGGAAGGACTATGGCTACACCTTC. The encoded protein is CASSATDRKDYGYTF.

The chain carries TRBV6-7 and TRBJ2-1; D is uncertain. TRBV6-7 is given ORF status, its function remaining uncertain. This CDR3 comprises 14 residues. Trimming took 0 bases from V and 12 from J, leaving 15 bases between them. The DNA of the CDR3 is TGTGCCAGCAGTTACTCGGCAGCTAGTCGCGTGCAGTTCTTC. Protein product: CASSYSAASRVQFF.

This clone was seen once. J is TRBJ2-1 and V is TRBV5-6, with a tentative D call TRBD2 (7 bases). Germline V gives CDR1 SGHDT, CDR2 YYEEEE. Deletions cut 2 bases from V and 9 bases from J, with 15 bases between. There are 14 residues in the CDR3. The CDR3 protein is CASSLQGGPSEQFF. In DNA form, the CDR3 reads TGTGCCAGCAGCTTACAGGGAGGGCCAAGTGAGCAGTTCTTC.

J is TRBJ2-7 and V is TRBV28; a possible D gene is TRBD2 (6 bases). V shed 6 bases and J shed 5 bases, with 32 bases lying between them. Germline V gene lookup returns CDR1 MDHEN and CDR2 SYDVKM. The CDR3 loop spans 19 amino acids. Here the CDR3 reads CASSLPLGGTLGGRHEQYF. CDR3 DNA sequence: TGTGCCAGCAGCCTACCTCTGGGCGGGACCCTCGGAGGTAGGCACGAGCAGTACTTC.

V is TRBV5-1 and J is TRBJ1-2; D call uncertain. V was shortened by 0 bases and J by 0 bases, with 6 bases between the two germline ends. The CDR3 totals 14 residues. From germline, CDR1 is SGHRS and CDR2 YFSETQ. CDR3 amino acids: CASSLDPSNYGYTF. The CDR3 nucleotides are TGCGCCAGCAGCTTGGATCCTTCTAACTATGGCTACACCTTC. The full variable domain, with the rest looked up from reference TRBV5-1 and TRBJ1-2, is KAGVTQTPRYLIKTRGQQVTLSCSPISGHRSVSWYQQTPGQGLQFLFEYFSETQRNKGNFPGRFSGRQFSNSRSEMNVSTLELGDSALYLCASSLDPSNYGYTFGSGTRLTVV.

This chain links TRBV19 with TRBJ1-1, with D maybe TRBD1 (5 bases). V was cut by 6 bases and J by 4 bases, with 27 bases left in between. The CDR3 spans 18 residues. Germline values: CDR1 LNHDA, CDR2 SQIVND (reference sequence). The CDR3 protein is CASSLGPGGGATVTEAFF. Written as DNA, the CDR3 is TGTGCCAGTAGCCTCGGCCCGGGAGGCGGGGCGACGGTCACTGAAGCTTTCTTT.

The chain uses TRBV19 and TRBJ1-5; no clear D. The CDR3 extends over 13 amino acids. Deletions cut 3 bases from V and 4 bases from J, with 7 bases between. CDR1 is LNHDA, CDR2 SQIVND, per germline (reference sequence). CDR3 bases: TGTGCCAGTAGTATTAGGGTAAATCAGCCCCAGCATTTT. This codes for CASSIRVNQPQHF.

The rearrangement uses TRBV5-4 and TRBJ2-3; the match to TRBD1 covers 8 bases. Germline V CDR1 and CDR2: SGHNT, YYREEE (reference sequence). The CDR3 covers 17 residues. V gave up 3 bases and J gave up 2 bases; unmatched junction bases: 11. The CDR3 protein is CASSSPSGTGLTDTQYF. Here the CDR3 DNA reads TGTGCCAGCAGCTCTCCTTCCGGGACAGGTCTCACAGATACGCAGTATTTT.

This rearrangement joins TRBV6-5 to TRBJ2-6; D may match TRBD1 or TRBD2 (5 bases each). The CDR3 consists of 14 residues. Trimming stripped 6 bases from V and 0 bases from J, with 6 bases between. Germline CDR1 and CDR2: MNHEY and SVGAGI. The CDR3 reads CASRGPSGANVLTF. The CDR3 bases are TGTGCCAGCAGGGGACCCTCTGGGGCCAACGTCCTGACTTTC.

This sequence joins TRBV5-1 and TRBJ2-5; D is uncertain. Germline values: CDR1 SGHRS, CDR2 YFSETQ. The CDR3 spans 13 residues. Trimming stripped 0 bases from V and 5 bases from J, with 8 bases between. In DNA, the CDR3 is TGCGCCAGCAGCTTGGCTATTAAGGAGACCCAGTACTTC. This sequence encodes CASSLAIKETQYF. Together with reference TRBV5-1 and TRBJ2-5, the CDR3 gives the full variable domain: KAGVTQTPRYLIKTRGQQVTLSCSPISGHRSVSWYQQTPGQGLQFLFEYFSETQRNKGNFPGRFSGRQFSNSRSEMNVSTLELGDSALYLCASSLAIKETQYFGPGTRLLVL.

The chain carries TRBV15 and TRBJ1-2; 9 bases match TRBD1. Germline CDR1 reads LNHNV; CDR2 reads YYDKDF (reference sequence). CDR3 length: 16 residues. V was clipped by 3 bases and J by 2 bases; unmatched bases: 7. CDR3 residues: CATSRGRTGENYGYTF. As DNA, the CDR3 is TGTGCCACCAGCAGGGGTAGGACAGGGGAAAACTATGGCTACACCTTC.

V is TRBV3-1 (or the pseudogene TRBV3-2) and J is TRBJ2-7; TRBD2 aligns across 8 bases. This CDR3 comprises 17 residues. V lost 2 bases and J lost 6; bases outside the gene matches: 15. CDR1 and CDR2 (germline): LGHDT, YNNKEL (reference sequence). The CDR3 spells CASSQIPVIAGPSEQYF. CDR3 in DNA: TGTGCCAGCAGCCAAATCCCCGTAATAGCGGGACCTAGCGAGCAGTACTTC.

V usage is TRBV11-2 and J usage is TRBJ2-7; D gene ambiguous. The CDR3 is 14 residues long. V was shortened by 5 bases and J by 2 bases, with 13 bases between the two germline ends. Germline V CDR1 and CDR2: SGHAT, FQNNGV. The CDR3 spells CASSQQLSTYEQYF. CDR3 bases: TGTGCCAGCAGCCAACAGTTGAGTACCTACGAGCAGTACTTC.

The V and J genes are TRBV6-5 and TRBJ2-5; TRBD1 is a possible D gene (6 bases). V was trimmed by 6 bases and J by 5 bases, leaving 10 bases between them. CDR3 size: 12 residues. CDR1 and CDR2 (germline): MNHEY, SVGAGI. This CDR3 reads CASRQGWETQYF. The CDR3, as DNA: TGTGCCAGCAGGCAGGGGTGGGAGACCCAGTACTTC.

The chain joins TRBV19 to TRBJ2-7; D may correspond to TRBD1 or TRBD2 (5 bases each). With 5 bases removed from V and 0 bases from J, the gap between germline ends came to 17 bases. Germline CDR1 reads LNHDA; CDR2 reads SQIVND (reference sequence). This CDR3 has 16 residues. The CDR3 nucleotides read TGTGCCAGTAGTCTAAAGGTGGCAGGGAGCTCCTACGAGCAGTACTTC. The encoded protein is CASSLKVAGSSYEQYF.

This sequence joins TRBV4-2 and TRBJ2-7; TRBD2 is a possible D gene (6 bases). Germline V gene sequence: CDR1 LGHNA, CDR2 YNFKEQ. Trimming stripped 4 bases from V and 5 bases from J, with 24 bases between. This CDR3 contains 17 residues. CDR3 in DNA: TGTGCCAGCAGCCTAGTAAGTGGGGACTCGGGATCCCACGAGCAGTACTTC. Translating it yields CASSLVSGDSGSHEQYF.

The chain is built from TRBV4-1 and TRBJ2-3; 7 positions agree with TRBD2. J was trimmed by 2 bases and V by 0 bases; bases with no gene match: 5. The germline gives CDR1 MGHRA, CDR2 YSYEKL. CDR3 length: 16 amino acids. The CDR3 DNA is TGCGCCAGCAGCCAAGATTACGCGGGAGTCACAGATACGCAGTATTTT. This encodes CASSQDYAGVTDTQYF.

CDR3 residues: CASSVLESSYNEQFF. CDR3 DNA: TGTGCCAGCAGCGTATTGGAAAGCTCCTACAATGAGCAGTTCTTC. This rearrangement joins TRBV9 to TRBJ2-1; D not resolved. The germline gives CDR1 SGDLS, CDR2 YYNGEE. V was pared by 1 base and J by 0 bases, with 8 bases between. This CDR3 has 15 amino acids. The full variable domain, completed using reference TRBV9 and TRBJ2-1, is DSGVTQTPKHLITATGQRVTLRCSPRSGDLSVYWYQQSLDQGLQFLIQYYNGEERAKGNILERFSAQQFPDLHSELNLSSLELGDSALYFCASSVLESSYNEQFFGPGTRLTVL.

This chain connects TRBV5-5 to TRBJ1-2; D gene unclear. V gave up 1 base and J gave up 1 base, with 11 bases separating them. Germline V lookup: CDR1 SGHKS, CDR2 YYEKEE (reference sequence). The CDR3 consists of 15 residues. The CDR3 nucleotides are TGTGCCAGCAGCTTGTCGCCGGGGTTTAACTATGGCTACACCTTC. Protein: CASSLSPGFNYGYTF.

V is TRBV27 and J is TRBJ2-5; 8 bases line up with TRBD1. Unmatched junction bases numbered 3, after V lost 5 bases and J lost 1 base. This CDR3 spans 14 amino acids. Germline CDR1 is MNHEY and CDR2 is SMNVEV (reference sequence). The CDR3 coding sequence is TGTGCCAGCAGTATCGACAGGGGCCAAGAGACCCAGTACTTC. This gives the protein CASSIDRGQETQYF.

The chain is built from TRBV7-8 and TRBJ1-1; TRBD1 aligns across 7 bases. The germline CDR1 and CDR2 sequences are SGHVS and FQNEAQ. The CDR3 has 16 amino acids. The V segment lost 4 bases and the J segment 0 bases; nucleotides outside the gene matches: 8. Written as DNA, the CDR3 is TGTGCCAGCAGCTCCGACAGGGTGCGCCTGAACACTGAAGCTTTCTTT. Translated, it gives CASSSDRVRLNTEAFF.

V and J are TRBV29-1 and TRBJ2-1, with 8 bases matching TRBD1. The CDR3 loop spans 11 amino acids. Germline-derived CDR1 and CDR2 are SQVTM and ANQGSEA. V trimming: 7 bases; J trimming: 9 bases; junction bases outside the gene matches: 5. CDR3 loop: CSGLTGGEQFF. The CDR3 coding sequence is TGCAGCGGGCTTACAGGGGGTGAGCAGTTCTTC.

The chain carries TRBV2 and TRBJ1-3; D gene uncertain. Germline V gene lookup returns CDR1 SNHLY and CDR2 FYNNEI. Trimming shortened V by 3 bases and J by 5 bases, and 8 bases separated the two germline ends. CDR3 length: 13 amino acids. CDR3 coding DNA: TGTGCCAGCAGTGATCGGTCCCGAAACACCATATATTTT. Residues: CASSDRSRNTIYF.

The rearrangement links TRBV5-4 to TRBJ2-1; D gene unclear. The V end was cut by 1 base, the J end by 7 bases, with 9 bases between. CDR1 and CDR2 from the germline V gene are SGHNT and YYREEE (reference sequence). The CDR3 is 13 residues long. The CDR3 DNA reads TGTGCCAGCAGCTTGCTCCCGAGGAATGAGCAGTTCTTC. This codes for CASSLLPRNEQFF. The whole variable domain, remainder taken from reference TRBV5-4 and TRBJ2-1, is ETGVTQSPTHLIKTRGQQVTLRCSSQSGHNTVSWYQQALGQGPQFIFQYYREEENGRGNFPPRFSGLQFPNYSSELNVNALELDDSALYLCASSLLPRNEQFFGPGTRLTVL.

This chain links TRBV5-1 with TRBJ2-2; 10 nucleotides agree with TRBD2. This CDR3 is built from 21 residues. The V segment lost 7 bases and the J segment 0 bases; nucleotides outside the gene matches: 21. CDR1 is SGHRS and CDR2 is YFSETQ in the germline V gene. The CDR3 sequence is CASRDSMYWTSGYPNTGELFF. The CDR3 coding sequence is TGCGCCAGCCGTGACAGTATGTATTGGACTAGCGGCTACCCGAACACCGGGGAGCTGTTTTTT. Full variable domain (missing parts from reference TRBV5-1 and TRBJ2-2): KAGVTQTPRYLIKTRGQQVTLSCSPISGHRSVSWYQQTPGQGLQFLFEYFSETQRNKGNFPGRFSGRQFSNSRSEMNVSTLELGDSALYLCASRDSMYWTSGYPNTGELFFGEGSRLTVL.

The chain recombines TRBV5-4 with TRBJ2-3; D is unresolved. The V and J ends lost 4 bases and 10 bases respectively, with 13 bases between them. CDR1 SGHNT and CDR2 YYREEE come from the germline V gene (reference sequence). The CDR3 has 12 residues. The CDR3: CASSPGDGPQYF. The CDR3 region has the DNA TGTGCCAGCAGCCCCGGTGATGGTCCGCAGTATTTT.

V is TRBV7-3 and J is TRBJ2-7; 7 bases agree with TRBD1. This CDR3 has 14 residues. Trimming removed 2 bases from V and 2 bases from J; junction bases left unmatched: 3. The germline CDR1 and CDR2 sequences are SGHTA and FQGTGA. CDR3 nucleotide sequence: TGTGCCAGCAGCTTAGAAACAGGGGCCTACGAGCAGTACTTC. Its translation: CASSLETGAYEQYF.